Each of the 11 T cell receptor beta chains below was sequenced from the same sample in a study of cytomegalovirus exposure and HLA in healthy donors. PCR was performed using 60 Vbeta and 13 Jbeta primers. TCRdb's copy holds only in-frame clones and misses some; the assay was immunoSEQ multiplex PCR. The data contain approximately 160,000 clones, under 80% of them singletons. Sample: PBMCs. These receptors came from a woman in her forties or fifties in good health and CMV-seropositive.

The chain carries TRBV6-1 and TRBJ1-6; 10 nucleotides match TRBD1. Germline V gene data show CDR1 as MNHNS and CDR2 as SASEGT. CDR3 size: 14 residues. V was clipped by 10 bases and J by 6 bases; unmatched bases: 6. The chain's CDR3 is CATKTGGGNSPLHF. The CDR3 nucleotides read TGTGCCACCAAGACAGGGGGCGGTAATTCACCCCTCCACTTT.

A note on this clone: The junction differs from germline at one of its ends, possibly a read error. The CDR3 region has the DNA TGTGCCAGCAGGGAAGGACAGTTCAACGAGCAGTACTTC. Amino acids: CASREGQFNEQYF. V and J are TRBV6-1 and TRBJ2-7; TRBD1 might be the D (6 bases). There are 13 residues in the CDR3. The germline CDR1 and CDR2 sequences are MNHNS and SASEGT.

A remark on this clone: No DNA is shown, since the ends of the CDR3 on it are uncertain; the CDR3 is the one TCRdb lists. Other DNA sequences in this sample translate to the same CDR3. V usage is TRBV11-3 and J usage is TRBJ2-7; the table gives TRBD1 as D, unverified against the DNA. Germline V gene lookup returns CDR1 SGHNT and CDR2 YENEEA. The CDR3 is 13 residues long, ends included. The CDR3 sequence: CASSSSDSYEQYF.

This chain joins TRBV5-4 and TRBJ1-1; D possibly corresponds to TRBD1 (6 bases). CDR1 and CDR2 (germline): SGHNT, YYREEE (reference sequence). Trimming left V 5 bases short and J 0 bases short, with 14 bases between. This CDR3 spans 15 amino acids. In nucleotides, the CDR3 is TGTGCCAGCAGTCTTCAGGGGCGCATGAACACTGAAGCTTTCTTT. It is translated as CASSLQGRMNTEAFF.

By share, this clone ranks as medium-sized. The chain uses TRBV19 and TRBJ1-1, with unresolved D. Germline values: CDR1 LNHDA, CDR2 SQIVND (reference sequence). The CDR3 has 14 amino acids. The V gene lost 3 bases and the J gene lost 3 bases, with 11 bases spanning the gap. CDR3 DNA: TGTGCCAGTAGTATCGGCAGGAGGGACACTGAAGCTTTCTTT. It is translated as CASSIGRRDTEAFF.

This sequence joins TRBV4-1 and TRBJ1-5, with D possibly TRBD1 on 5 matching bases. V lost 0 bases, J lost 6 bases, and 12 bases lay in between. The CDR3 contains 15 residues. CDR1 and CDR2 (germline): MGHRA, YSYEKL. DNA for the CDR3: TGCGCCAGCAGCCAAGATGGCGGGGCTGGTCAGCCCCAGCATTTT. Encoded protein: CASSQDGGAGQPQHF.

The chain carries TRBV11-1 and TRBJ2-7; 8 nucleotides agree with TRBD2. This CDR3 contains 13 residues. J gave up 3 bases and V 5 bases, and 3 bases lay outside the gene matches. Germline CDR1 reads SGHAT; CDR2 reads FQDESV (reference sequence). The CDR3 sequence is CASSRGGSYEQYF. CDR3 bases: TGTGCCAGCAGCCGCGGGGGGAGCTACGAGCAGTACTTC. The full variable domain, its missing parts supplied by reference TRBV11-1 and TRBJ2-7, is EAEVAQSPRYKITEKSQAVAFWCDPISGHATLYWYRQILGQGPELLVQFQDESVVDDSQLPKDRFSAERLKGVDSTLKIQPAELGDSAMYLCASSRGGSYEQYFGPGTRLTVT.

The DNA for the CDR3 is TGCGCCAGCAGCCATCAGGGGTCTCGATCGAACACCGGGGAGCTGTTTTTT. Protein sequence: CASSHQGSRSNTGELFF. This sequence joins TRBV4-1 and TRBJ2-2; a possible D gene is TRBD1 (6 bases). From germline, CDR1 is MGHRA and CDR2 YSYEKL. V lost 3 bases to trimming and J lost 0 bases, with 14 bases between them. The CDR3 is 17 amino acids.

This clone was found once. The J gene is TRBJ2-2, the V gene TRBV7-6, with D unclear. The CDR3 length is 13 residues. The V and J ends lost 5 bases and 5 bases respectively, with 9 bases between them. The germline gives CDR1 SGHVS, CDR2 FNYEAQ. CDR3 region: CASSPVLTGELFF. The CDR3 region has the DNA TGTGCCAGCAGCCCGGTTCTGACCGGGGAGCTGTTTTTT.

CDR3 sequence: CASSTIGRGTDTQYF. DNA of the CDR3: TGCGCCAGCAGCACGATTGGTCGGGGCACAGATACGCAGTATTTT. The chain links TRBV4-1 to TRBJ2-3; no clear D gene. CDR3 length: 15 amino acids. Germline CDR1 is MGHRA and CDR2 is YSYEKL. V was trimmed by 5 bases and J by 1 base, leaving 13 bases between them.

The chain links TRBV6-5 to TRBJ1-6, with a weak D call TRBD1 (5 bases). Per germline, CDR1 MNHEY and CDR2 SVGAGI. This CDR3 has 14 amino acids. The V end was cut by 8 bases, the J end by 6 bases, with 14 bases between. Here the CDR3 reads CASCTGDINSPLHF. The CDR3 DNA sequence: TGTGCCAGCTGTACAGGAGATATTAATTCACCCCTCCACTTT.